Below are 10 T cell receptor beta chains sequenced from a single sample in a study of monozygotic twins with inflammatory bowel disease. Following a re-call of the 5' RACE reads, TCRdb has one entry per CDR3 protein and lacks DNA. This listing includes 400,000 to 500,000 distinct CDR3 sequences. Sequencing used blood. These receptors were collected from a human donor with ulcerative colitis or Crohn's disease, or a healthy co-twin of an affected twin (not recorded which).

The genes are TRBV10-3 and TRBJ2-6. The CDR3 runs to 21 residues. Germline values: CDR1 ENHRY, CDR2 SYGVKD. The CDR3 loop reads CAISESDSLIGLGSGANVLTF.

This chain uses TRBV15 with TRBJ1-2. The CDR3 runs 17 residues. Germline V CDR1 and CDR2: LNHNV, YYDKDF (reference sequence). The CDR3 is CATSRDLGDFSNYGYTF.

The chain carries TRBV5-1 and TRBJ2-1; the TCRdb call, TRBD1, lacks DNA for checking. Germline V gene lookup returns CDR1 SGHRS and CDR2 YFSETQ. The CDR3 covers 16 residues. The CDR3 sequence is CASSLWGGNSYNEQFF.

The J gene is TRBJ2-7, the V gene TRBV30; no DNA is available, so the TRBD2 call from TCRdb remains unchecked. The germline gives CDR1 GTSNPN, CDR2 SVGIG (reference sequence). CDR3 size: 15 residues. This CDR3 reads CAWSKSGLGSYEQYF.

The rearrangement joins TRBV7-9 to TRBJ2-2; absent DNA, TCRdb's TRBD2 call cannot be checked. CDR1 and CDR2 from the germline V gene are SEHNR and FQNEAQ (reference sequence). CDR3 size: 15 residues. CDR3 sequence: CASSLGGRLSGELFF.

The rearrangement joins TRBV6-1 to TRBJ2-3; without DNA, the TCRdb call of TRBD2 cannot be checked. This CDR3 region has 16 residues. Looked up from germline, CDR1 is MNHNS and CDR2 is SASEGT. This CDR3 reads CASTGRWDKSTDTQYF.

CDR3: CASSSVQGRSLGHTEAFF. The chain carries TRBV25-1 and TRBJ1-1; there is no DNA to check the TCRdb D call of TRBD1. This CDR3 has 18 amino acids. Germline CDR1 is MGHDK and CDR2 is SYGVNS. Drawing the rest from reference TRBV25-1 and TRBJ1-1, the complete variable domain is EADIYQTPRYLVIGTGKKITLECSQTMGHDKMYWYQQDPGMELHLIHYSYGVNSTEKGDLSSESTVSRIRTEHFPLTLESARPSHTSQYLCASSSVQGRSLGHTEAFFGQGTRLTVV.

This rearrangement joins TRBV7-9 to TRBJ2-2; TCRdb's D call, TRBD1, is unchecked because there is no DNA. The CDR3 spans 14 residues. The germline gives CDR1 SEHNR, CDR2 FQNEAQ (reference sequence). The CDR3 here is CASSFGGDTGELFF.

This rearrangement joins TRBV4-3 to TRBJ2-6. Germline-derived CDR1 and CDR2 are LGHNA and YSLEER. CDR3 length equals 14 residues. CDR3 protein: CASSPGSGANVLTF.

The V and J genes are TRBV5-1 and TRBJ2-3; with no DNA, the TCRdb D assignment of TRBD2 cannot be verified. Germline assignment: CDR1 SGHRS and CDR2 YFSETQ. CDR3 size: 15 residues. CDR3 region: CTSSMGRGPTDTQYF.